These 3 T cell receptor beta chains share one sample of origin, sequenced in a study of regulatory T cells in long-lasting Graves disease. Noted time point: newly diagnosed GD, antithyroid drugs for less than 3 months. From PBMCs, RNA was extracted and then used to make the TCR library. Building the TCR beta libraries relied on iRepertoire HTBI primers, and CDR3 regions underwent Arm-PCR. Each CDR3 protein gets one entry after TCRdb re-called the multiplex PCR reads with MiXCR. The sample lists hundreds of thousands of distinct CDR3 sequences, approximately 15% occurring once. These data were likewise used in another study, on T cells in Graves' hyperthyroidism and ophthalmopathy.

The sequencing used peripheral blood mononuclear cells (PBMCs), collected at new diagnosis, from a patient treated with antithyroid drugs. The source is a woman aged 30 to 39 with Graves disease.

Comments on this clonotype: Being one base from a much bigger clone, this may be a read error. The chain links TRBV28 to TRBJ1-2; 8 bases align to TRBD1. The ends lost 6 bases at V and 9 bases at J; junction bases unmatched: 15. The V gene's germline CDR1 is MDHEN and CDR2 SYDVKM. This CDR3 region has 15 residues. DNA of the CDR3: TGTGCCAGCAGCGGATTCCCGGACAGGGTGTTTCGCTACACCTTC. This encodes CASSGFPDRVFRYTF.

The table lists this clonotype with many counts. The chain couples TRBV2 to TRBJ2-1, with D perhaps matching TRBD1 or TRBD2 (5 bases each). Trimming took off 5 bases at V and 3 bases at J, with 11 bases between the two ends. Germline CDR1 SNHLY, CDR2 FYNNEI. This CDR3 has 14 residues. In DNA, the CDR3 is TGTGCCAGCAGTCGGGGCGACGACTACAATGAGCAGTTCTTC. Its protein is CASSRGDDYNEQFF. The full variable domain, rest sourced from reference TRBV2 and TRBJ2-1, is EPEVTQTPSHQVTQMGQEVILRCVPISNHLYFYWYRQILGQKVEFLVSFYNNEISEKSEIFDDQFSVERPDGSNFTLKIRSTKLEDSAMYFCASSRGDDYNEQFFGPGTRLTVL.

This clonotype has at least ten counts. The J gene is TRBJ2-5, the V gene TRBV28; 11 bases are shared with TRBD2. Losses at the gene ends were 3 bases for V and 5 bases for J; bases not matched to a gene: 11. The germline V gene encodes CDR1 MDHEN and CDR2 SYDVKM. The CDR3 has 17 residues. The CDR3 spells CASSFELAGEGRETQYF. The CDR3 DNA sequence: TGTGCCAGCAGTTTTGAACTAGCGGGAGAGGGTAGGGAGACCCAGTACTTC.